What follows are 3 T cell receptor beta chains derived from one specimen sequenced in a study of blood T cell repertoires in COVID-19. Only in-frame clones appear in the TCRdb table, and some are missing; sequencing was by immunoSEQ multiplex PCR. The data contain approximately 200,000 clones, more than 65% of them singletons. The sequenced sample consisted of peripheral blood. These receptors all come from a woman aged 55-69 years with acute or convalescent COVID-19.

The V call is TRBV12-3 or TRBV12-4, the J call TRBJ1-2; TRBD1 might be the D (6 bases). The CDR3 is 12 amino acids. V dropped 3 bases and J dropped 8 bases, with 10 bases sitting between them. CDR3 sequence reads: CASSFGQTGYTF. The CDR3 DNA follows: TGTGCCAGCAGTTTTGGACAGACGGGCTACACCTTC.

The rearrangement joins TRBV6-6 to TRBJ1-3; D is unresolved. This CDR3 comprises 16 residues. The ends were cut back, 2 bases at V and 3 bases at J, with 14 bases in the middle. Germline V CDR1 and CDR2: MNHNY, SVGAGI (reference sequence). The CDR3 DNA reads TGTGCCAGCAGTTACCGATGGAGGGATCGTGGAAACACCATATATTTT. Its translation is CASSYRWRDRGNTIYF.

The chain is built from TRBV3-1 (or the pseudogene TRBV3-2) and TRBJ2-2, with a possible D match to TRBD1 (5 bases). Trimming shortened V by 6 bases and J by 1 base, and 18 bases separated the two germline ends. CDR3 length equals 17 residues. The germline V gene encodes CDR1 LGHDT and CDR2 YNNKEL (reference sequence). In nucleotides, the CDR3 is TGTGCCAGCAGTCCCCACAGGTCCATCATGAACACCGGGGAGCTGTTTTTT. The encoded protein is CASSPHRSIMNTGELFF.